The 32 T cell receptor beta chains presented below share a single source sample, sequenced in a study of blood T cell repertoires in COVID-19. Sequencing used immunoSEQ multiplex PCR; TCRdb keeps in-frame clones, though not all of them. The data show some 260,000 clones, about nine tenths seen once. The sample taken for sequencing was PBMCs or T cells enriched from blood (not recorded which). These TCRs come from a woman between 25 and 40 years old with acute COVID-19.

The rearrangement links TRBV11-3 to TRBJ2-7, with unresolved D. This CDR3 is 13 amino acids long. Germline V lookup: CDR1 SGHNT, CDR2 YENEEA. The V gene lost 2 bases and the J gene lost 2 bases, with 7 bases spanning the gap. CDR3 bases: TGTGCCAGCAGCTTAAACCCAGCCTACGAGCAGTACTTC. The encoded protein is CASSLNPAYEQYF. The full variable domain, completed using reference TRBV11-3 and TRBJ2-7, is EAGVVQSPRYKIIEKKQPVAFWCNPISGHNTLYWYLQNLGQGPELLIRYENEEAVDDSQLPKDRFSAERLKGVDSTLKIQPAELGDSAVYLCASSLNPAYEQYFGPGTRLTVT.

This clone appeared a few times. The chain couples TRBV28 to TRBJ1-6; D remains ambiguous. Trimming took off 6 bases at V and 0 bases at J, with 9 bases between the two ends. CDR3 length: 15 amino acids. CDR1 is MDHEN and CDR2 is SYDVKM in the germline V gene. CDR3 residues: CASRTRPSYNSPLHF. The DNA of the CDR3 is TGTGCCAGCAGGACACGACCCTCCTATAATTCACCCCTCCACTTT.

V is TRBV6-1 and J is TRBJ2-1; TRBD2 is a possible D gene (6 bases). This CDR3 is 15 amino acids long. CDR1 MNHNS and CDR2 SASEGT come from the germline V gene. V was shortened by 3 bases and J by 5 bases, with 14 bases between the two germline ends. This CDR3 is CASSDTRGGNNEQFF. In nucleotides, the CDR3 is TGTGCCAGCAGTGATACGCGGGGCGGGAACAATGAGCAGTTCTTC.

This rearrangement joins TRBV7-6 to TRBJ2-2; D gene uncertain. This CDR3 spans 12 amino acids. The V gene lost 8 bases and the J gene lost 2 bases, with 6 bases spanning the gap. CDR1 and CDR2 (germline): SGHVS, FNYEAQ. CDR3 DNA sequence: TGTGCCAGCTCAGGAAACACCGGGGAGCTGTTTTTT. Its translation: CASSGNTGELFF.

V and J are TRBV19 and TRBJ2-5; a possible D gene is TRBD1 (7 bases). The CDR3 extends over 16 amino acids. Germline lookup yields CDR1 LNHDA and CDR2 SQIVND (reference sequence). The V and J ends lost 3 bases and 5 bases respectively, with 19 bases between them. The CDR3 DNA reads TGTGCCAGTAGTATTCGCCGACAGGGAGGTGCTGAGACCCAGTACTTC. It specifies CASSIRRQGGAETQYF. The whole variable domain, filled in from reference TRBV19 and TRBJ2-5, reads DGGITQSPKYLFRKEGQNVTLSCEQNLNHDAMYWYRQDPGQGLRLIYYSQIVNDFQKGDIAEGYSVSREKKESFPLTVTSAQKNPTAFYLCASSIRRQGGAETQYFGPGTRLLVL.

This chain links TRBV2 with TRBJ2-7; 9 positions agree with TRBD1. After removal of 4 bases from V and 5 bases from J, the junction contained 6 bases not matched to a gene. CDR3 size: 14 residues. CDR1 and CDR2 from the germline V gene are SNHLY and FYNNEI. The CDR3: CASSGRQGVHEQYF. CDR3 nucleotide sequence: TGTGCCAGCAGTGGGCGACAGGGGGTCCACGAGCAGTACTTC.

The CDR3 spells CAWSYLTAAEAFF. The CDR3 region has the DNA TGTGCCTGGAGCTATTTAACTGCGGCTGAAGCTTTCTTT. V usage is TRBV30 and J usage is TRBJ1-1; D gene uncertain. The CDR3 totals 13 residues. Germline values: CDR1 GTSNPN, CDR2 SVGIG (reference sequence). The V gene lost 3 bases and the J gene lost 6 bases, with 14 bases spanning the gap.

The rearrangement uses TRBV28 and TRBJ1-4; TRBD1 is a possible D gene (6 bases). Trimming pared 5 bases from V and 11 bases from J, leaving 21 bases between. The germline V gene has CDR1 MDHEN and CDR2 SYDVKM. The CDR3 runs to 15 residues. For the CDR3, the DNA is TGTGCCAGCAGTGTAACCGGGACAAGGACAGAGAAACTGTTTTTT. Translation gives CASSVTGTRTEKLFF.

This clone appeared once. This chain connects TRBV7-2 to TRBJ1-4; no clear D. Germline CDR1 and CDR2: SGHTA and FQGNSA. Trimming pared 1 base from V and 8 bases from J, leaving 14 bases between. The CDR3 loop spans 15 amino acids. CDR3 amino acids: CASSLGGDAGEKLFF. DNA of the CDR3: TGTGCCAGCAGCTTAGGTGGAGACGCGGGGGAAAAACTGTTTTTT.

The chain joins TRBV23-1 to TRBJ2-1, with 9 nucleotides matching TRBD1. TRBV23-1 is placed among ORFs of uncertain function. V lost 0 bases, J lost 9 bases, and 18 bases stayed unmatched. This CDR3 is built from 19 residues. The CDR3 here is CASSQSGFLGTGSLGEQFF. The CDR3 DNA is TGCGCCAGCAGTCAATCGGGTTTTTTAGGGACAGGGTCCTTGGGTGAGCAGTTCTTC.

V gene TRBV7-2 combines with J gene TRBJ2-7; no definite D call. CDR3 length equals 12 residues. Trimming cost V 3 bases and J 6 bases, with 9 bases left between them. Germline V gene data show CDR1 as SGHTA and CDR2 as FQGNSA. Here the CDR3 reads CASSFQYLEQYF. CDR3 DNA: TGTGCCAGCAGCTTTCAGTATCTCGAGCAGTACTTC. The full variable domain, completed using reference TRBV7-2 and TRBJ2-7, is GAGVSQSPSNKVTEKGKDVELRCDPISGHTALYWYRQSLGQGLEFLIYFQGNSAPDKSGLPSDRFSAERTGGSVSTLTIQRTQQEDSAVYLCASSFQYLEQYFGPGTRLTVT.

The V gene is TRBV27, the J gene TRBJ1-2; tentatively, D is TRBD1 (6 bases). The V gene's germline CDR1 is MNHEY and CDR2 SMNVEV (reference sequence). The CDR3 has 15 amino acids. V was cut by 3 bases and J by 8 bases, with 19 bases left in between. The CDR3 DNA reads TGTGCCAGCAGTTTTGGTGGGGGCTTCTTGGGGGGCTACACCTTC. The encoded protein is CASSFGGGFLGGYTF.

Of note for this clone: One junction end does not reproduce the germline sequence, and a read error may be involved. The J gene is TRBJ2-7, the V gene TRBV5-1; the D gene is possibly TRBD2 (6 bases). There are 13 residues in the CDR3. Germline CDR1 is SGHRS and CDR2 is YFSETQ. The CDR3, as DNA: TGCACCAGCAGGTCCGGGACTCTCGACGAGCAGTACTTC. Encoded protein: CTSRSGTLDEQYF. Full variable domain (missing parts from reference TRBV5-1 and TRBJ2-7): KAGVTQTPRYLIKTRGQQVTLSCSPISGHRSVSWYQQTPGQGLQFLFEYFSETQRNKGNFPGRFSGRQFSNSRSEMNVSTLELGDSALYLCTSRSGTLDEQYFGPGTRLTVT.

The chain couples TRBV28 to TRBJ2-7, with D possibly matching TRBD2 (6 bases). There are 13 residues in the CDR3. V shed 2 bases and J shed 5 bases, with 10 bases lying between them. Germline V CDR1 and CDR2: MDHEN, SYDVKM. CDR3 in DNA: TGTGCCAGCAGTTTAGCGGGGTCCGACGAGCAGTACTTC. Translation gives CASSLAGSDEQYF.

V and J are TRBV6-2 or TRBV6-3 and TRBJ2-7; the match to TRBD2 covers 10 bases. The CDR3 spans 16 residues. CDR1 is MNHEY, CDR2 SVGEGT, per germline. Trimming took 0 bases from V and 5 from J; bases not matched to a gene: 7. The CDR3 DNA sequence: TGTGCCAGCAGTTACTCGAGGTCTAGCGGGAGAGACGAGCAGTACTTC. Its protein is CASSYSRSSGRDEQYF.

V is TRBV7-3 and J is TRBJ2-7; a weak D match, TRBD1 (6 bases). CDR1 and CDR2 from the germline V gene are SGHTA and FQGTGA. The CDR3 covers 14 residues. V was clipped by 6 bases and J by 0 bases, with 12 bases between them. The CDR3 DNA sequence: TGTGCCAGCAGTACCGGGACAAGCTCCTACGAGCAGTACTTC. The encoded protein is CASSTGTSSYEQYF.

In regard to this clone: At one boundary the junction diverges from the germline segment, which might be a read error. CDR3 sequence reads: CASCFSEAFF. CDR3 in DNA: TGTGCCAGCTGTTTTTCGGAAGCTTTCTTT. The V and J genes are TRBV28 and TRBJ1-1, with no clear D. The CDR3 sequence is 10 residues long. CDR1 MDHEN and CDR2 SYDVKM come from the germline V gene.

V is TRBV5-1 and J is TRBJ1-4; D not certain. The CDR3 totals 18 residues. Trimming removed 4 bases from V and 5 bases from J, with 24 bases in between. Germline values: CDR1 SGHRS, CDR2 YFSETQ. The CDR3 loop reads CASSAPWVWETKNEKLFF. CDR3 nucleotides: TGCGCCAGCAGCGCCCCCTGGGTCTGGGAGACAAAAAATGAAAAACTGTTTTTT.

The V gene is TRBV28, the J gene TRBJ1-1; D possibly corresponds to TRBD1 (5 bases). Germline V lookup: CDR1 MDHEN, CDR2 SYDVKM. The CDR3 sequence is 12 residues long. V lost 7 bases, J lost 2 bases, and 8 bases lay in between. Written as DNA, the CDR3 is TGTGCCAGCACCCAGGGAAACACTGAAGCTTTCTTT. Protein sequence: CASTQGNTEAFF. The full variable domain, completed using reference TRBV28 and TRBJ1-1, is DVKVTQSSRYLVKRTGEKVFLECVQDMDHENMFWYRQDPGLGLRLIYFSYDVKMKEKGDIPEGYSVSREKKERFSLILESASTNQTSMYLCASTQGNTEAFFGQGTRLTVV.

The genes are TRBV7-6 and TRBJ2-5, with 8 bases matching TRBD1. The CDR3 consists of 13 residues. V gave up 3 bases and J gave up 5 bases; unmatched junction bases: 2. The germline gives CDR1 SGHVS, CDR2 FNYEAQ. CDR3 bases: TGTGCCAGCAGCTTCAGGGGGCAGGAGACCCAGTACTTC. This codes for CASSFRGQETQYF.

A few counts support this clone. The chain combines TRBV4-1 with TRBJ1-6, with TRBD1 matching over 8 bases. Germline lookup yields CDR1 MGHRA and CDR2 YSYEKL. The CDR3 sequence is 15 residues long. V was pared by 0 bases and J by 8 bases, with 3 bases of the junction left unmatched. CDR3 in DNA: TGCGCCAGCAGCCAAGATCGGACAGGGTATTCACCCCTCCACTTT. Its translation: CASSQDRTGYSPLHF.

The chain recombines TRBV19 with TRBJ2-7; D might be TRBD1 (7 bases). The CDR3 loop spans 16 amino acids. CDR1 LNHDA and CDR2 SQIVND come from the germline V gene (reference sequence). V lost 1 base and J lost 3, with 16 bases in between. DNA for the CDR3: TGTGCCAGTAGTATAGGCGGGGACAGCCTTTTCTACGAGCAGTACTTC. It is translated as CASSIGGDSLFYEQYF.

This clone showed up just once. V gene TRBV6-5 combines with J gene TRBJ2-1; D possibly corresponds to TRBD2 (5 bases). Trimming left V 6 bases short and J 2 bases short, with 11 bases between. Germline loops: CDR1 MNHEY, CDR2 SVGAGI. This CDR3 comprises 14 residues. CDR3 nucleotide sequence: TGTGCCAGCAGCGCCGAGGGCGCCTACAATGAGCAGTTCTTC. Its translation is CASSAEGAYNEQFF.

V is TRBV4-3 and J is TRBJ1-1; D gene uncertain. Trimming took 2 bases from V and 0 from J, leaving 7 bases between them. The CDR3 consists of 14 residues. CDR1 LGHNA and CDR2 YSLEER come from the germline V gene. This chain's CDR3 is CASSQQIMNTEAFF. CDR3 nucleotide sequence: TGCGCCAGCAGCCAACAGATTATGAACACTGAAGCTTTCTTT.

This clone was detected only once. The rearrangement uses TRBV9 and TRBJ1-1, with 7 bases lining up with TRBD1. V lost 4 bases and J lost 4; bases outside the gene matches: 13. The CDR3 runs to 16 residues. The V gene's germline CDR1 is SGDLS and CDR2 YYNGEE. This CDR3 reads CASSQYIDRVGTEAFF. The DNA of the CDR3 is TGTGCCAGCAGCCAATATATAGACAGGGTTGGCACTGAAGCTTTCTTT.

The V gene is TRBV7-2, the J gene TRBJ2-7, with D possibly being TRBD2 (5 bases). The CDR3 loop spans 18 amino acids. Per the germline V gene, CDR1 is SGHTA and CDR2 is FQGNSA. V lost 1 base to trimming and J lost 0 bases, with 19 bases between them. CDR3 nucleotides: TGTGCCAGCAGCTTAGGGTTAGGCGGGCGGACCATCTCCTACGAGCAGTACTTC. Residues: CASSLGLGGRTISYEQYF.

The chain carries TRBV4-3 and TRBJ2-3; 9 positions match TRBD2. The CDR3 length is 18 residues. Looked up from germline, CDR1 is LGHNA and CDR2 is YSLEER. V lost 0 bases and J lost 2; bases outside the gene matches: 9. The CDR3 nucleotides are TGCGCCAGCAGCCAAGATAGGATAGCGGGGGCTCTCACAGATACGCAGTATTTT. Residues: CASSQDRIAGALTDTQYF.

This chain uses TRBV5-1 with TRBJ2-7, with a tentative D call TRBD2 (6 bases). This CDR3 contains 15 residues. Germline V gives CDR1 SGHRS, CDR2 YFSETQ. The germline V and J ends were trimmed by 4 bases and 2 bases, with 16 bases remaining between them. The CDR3 protein is CASSPAGTLPYEQYF. As DNA, the CDR3 is TGCGCCAGCAGCCCGGCCGGGACTCTTCCCTACGAGCAGTACTTC.

The chain recombines TRBV11-1 with TRBJ1-1; no firm D call. V gave up 0 bases and J gave up 1 base, with 9 bases separating them. This CDR3 is built from 15 residues. CDR1 is SGHAT, CDR2 FQDESV, per germline (reference sequence). CDR3 nucleotides: TGTGCCAGCAGCTTAGCCGTCACTCAGAACACTGAAGCTTTCTTT. The encoded protein is CASSLAVTQNTEAFF.

V and J are TRBV6-5 and TRBJ1-1; no reliable D call. The germline V and J ends were trimmed by 0 bases and 2 bases, with 10 bases remaining between them. The CDR3 extends over 15 amino acids. Per germline, CDR1 MNHEY and CDR2 SVGAGI. The CDR3 sequence is CASSYSGGINTEAFF. In DNA form, the CDR3 reads TGTGCCAGCAGTTACTCGGGAGGGATAAACACTGAAGCTTTCTTT.

The chain carries TRBV30 and TRBJ1-4; tentatively, D is TRBD1 (6 bases). Germline assignment: CDR1 GTSNPN and CDR2 SVGIG (reference sequence). V lost 3 bases, J lost 6 bases, and 14 bases lay in between. The length of the CDR3 is 14 residues. This CDR3 reads CAWSQGHAHEKLFF. In DNA form, the CDR3 reads TGTGCCTGGAGCCAGGGACACGCACATGAAAAACTGTTTTTT.

The chain is built from TRBV7-9 and TRBJ2-5, with D maybe TRBD2 (6 bases). The CDR3 spans 15 residues. The V end lost 4 bases, the J end lost 0 bases, and 12 bases lay between the germline ends. Germline V gene lookup returns CDR1 SEHNR and CDR2 FQNEAQ (reference sequence). CDR3 sequence: CASSSPGVYQETQYF. The CDR3 DNA is TGTGCCAGCAGCTCCCCGGGGGTTTACCAAGAGACCCAGTACTTC.